This T cell receptor beta chain was sequenced in a study of cytomegalovirus exposure and HLA in healthy donors. Whole-study findings and limits: In an earlier analysis, productive rearrangement rates for most beta V segments clustered near 87% or 30%. TCR beta chains numbering some 160 were designated cytomegalovirus-associated.

Primers for the PCR totalled 60 Vbeta and 13 Jbeta. Using immunoSEQ multiplex PCR, the repertoire was profiled, and TCRdb retains in-frame clones only, with some absent. The sample lists about 150,000 clones; more than 80% were seen once. Only a few counts were recorded for this clone. Its antigen is not known. The V gene end was trimmed by 2 bases and the J gene end by 8 bases; junction bases not matched to a gene: 10. Germline V gives CDR1 GTSNPN, CDR2 SVGIG (reference sequence). The CDR3 covers 15 residues. The V gene is TRBV30, the J gene TRBJ1-4; 8 bases fit TRBD1. The clonotype was recovered from a woman between 40 and 50 years old in good health and CMV-seropositive. The source material was PBMCs. In DNA, the CDR3 is TGTGCCTGGAGTCCCGGACAGGGCGATGGAGAAAAACTGTTTTTT. This encodes CAWSPGQGDGEKLFF.